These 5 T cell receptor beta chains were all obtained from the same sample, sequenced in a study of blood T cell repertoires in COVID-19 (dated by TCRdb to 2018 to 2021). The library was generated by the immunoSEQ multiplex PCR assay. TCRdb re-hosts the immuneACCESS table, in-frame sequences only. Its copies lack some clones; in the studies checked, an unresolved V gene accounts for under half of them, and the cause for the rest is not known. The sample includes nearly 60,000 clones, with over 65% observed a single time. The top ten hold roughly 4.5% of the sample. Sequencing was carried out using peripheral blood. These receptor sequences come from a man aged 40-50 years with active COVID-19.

CDR3 loop: CASSVDWSGNSPLHF. The CDR3 coding sequence is TGTGCCAGCAGCGTAGATTGGTCAGGGAATTCACCCCTCCACTTT. The chain combines TRBV9 with TRBJ1-6; tentatively, D is TRBD1 (5 bases). Trimming removed 0 bases at V and 7 bases at J, with 11 bases between. The CDR3 extends over 15 amino acids. Germline loops: CDR1 SGDLS, CDR2 YYNGEE.

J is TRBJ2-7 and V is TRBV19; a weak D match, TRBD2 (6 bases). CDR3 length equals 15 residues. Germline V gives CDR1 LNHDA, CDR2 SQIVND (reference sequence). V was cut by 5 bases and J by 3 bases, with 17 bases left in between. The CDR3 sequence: CASSPRVDGGYEQYF. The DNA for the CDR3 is TGTGCCAGTAGTCCCAGGGTGGACGGGGGCTACGAGCAGTACTTC.

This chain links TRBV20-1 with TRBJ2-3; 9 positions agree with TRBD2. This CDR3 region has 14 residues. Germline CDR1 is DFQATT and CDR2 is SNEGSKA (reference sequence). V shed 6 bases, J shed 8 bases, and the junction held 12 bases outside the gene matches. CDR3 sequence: CSASLAGEVGTQYF. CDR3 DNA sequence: TGCAGTGCGAGTTTAGCGGGAGAAGTGGGTACGCAGTATTTT.

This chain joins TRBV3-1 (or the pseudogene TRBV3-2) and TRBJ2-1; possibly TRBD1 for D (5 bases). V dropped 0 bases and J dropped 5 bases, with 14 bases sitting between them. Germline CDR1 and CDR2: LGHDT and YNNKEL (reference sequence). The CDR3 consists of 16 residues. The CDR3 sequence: CASSQEEQGTHNEQFF. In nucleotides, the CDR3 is TGTGCCAGCAGCCAAGAAGAGCAGGGTACCCACAATGAGCAGTTCTTC.

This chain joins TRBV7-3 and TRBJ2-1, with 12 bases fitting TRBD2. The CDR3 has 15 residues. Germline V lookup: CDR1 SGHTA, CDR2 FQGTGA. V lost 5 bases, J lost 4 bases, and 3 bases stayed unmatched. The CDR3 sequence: CASSILAGGYNEQFF. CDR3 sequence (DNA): TGTGCCAGCAGCATACTAGCGGGAGGATACAATGAGCAGTTCTTC.